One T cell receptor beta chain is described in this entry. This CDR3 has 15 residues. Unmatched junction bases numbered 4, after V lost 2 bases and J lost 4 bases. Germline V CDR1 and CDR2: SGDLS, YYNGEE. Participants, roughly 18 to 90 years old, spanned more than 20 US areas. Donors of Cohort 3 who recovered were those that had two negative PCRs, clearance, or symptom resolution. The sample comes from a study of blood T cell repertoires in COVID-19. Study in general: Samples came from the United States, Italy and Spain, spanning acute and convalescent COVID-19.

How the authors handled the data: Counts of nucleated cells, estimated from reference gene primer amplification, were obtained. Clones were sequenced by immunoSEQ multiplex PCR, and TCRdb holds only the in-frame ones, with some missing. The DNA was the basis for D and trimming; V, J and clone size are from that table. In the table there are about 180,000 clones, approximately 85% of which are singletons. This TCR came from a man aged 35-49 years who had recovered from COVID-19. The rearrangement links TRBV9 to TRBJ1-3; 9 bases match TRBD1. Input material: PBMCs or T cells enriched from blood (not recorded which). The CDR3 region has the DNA TGTGCCAGCAGCGTTACCGGGACAGGGGGAAACACCATATATTTT. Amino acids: CASSVTGTGGNTIYF.